This TCR beta chain appears in the sequencing data of a study of blood T cells in healthy people across ages (dated by TCRdb to between 2014 and 2016). With regard to the full study: In model experiments, roughly one uniquely barcoded TCR beta cDNA molecule per two T cells was captured by template switching. To avoid experimental bias, donors of different ages were spread randomly across the sequencing lanes. For two donors (one aged 18 to 29 and one aged 80 or older), the study analyzed two additional independent replicas of 1 million unique cDNA reads from the same blood draw. Age-related changes in TCR beta repertoire diversity were measured in the study by deep sequencing normalized with unique cDNA molecular identifiers. The donors were divided into four age groups: young (average roughly 15 years), middle-aged (about 39), aged (roughly 66) and long-lived (nearly 85).

A word on this clonotype: Its specific antigen is unknown. One base away there is no much larger clone; base qualities are not given.

From the cysteine through the phenylalanine, the CDR3 covers 14 amino acids. Just CDR3 DNA is preserved here, 42 bases in frame from base 1. V is cut by 7 bases and J by 3 bases, and the space between the germline ends is 18 bases. The germline V gene yields SQVTM for CDR1 and ANQGSEA for CDR2. The investigation overall reported the following: Because profiling used bulk unsorted PBMCs, naive and antigen-experienced compartments could not be compared conclusively. The percentage of naive T cells measured by flow cytometry correlated strongly with observed TCR beta diversity. As age increased, observed TCR beta diversity per million T cells dropped in a roughly linear way, and a significant reduction was already evident by age 40. Because the CMV infection status of the donors was unknown, age-related changes in expanded clonotypes may potentially have been confounded. Compared with the aged group, more naive CD4+ T cells, fewer expanded clones and increased TCR diversity were shown by the long-lived group, suggesting age selection. Estimates of total diversity based on one million sequenced T cells were regarded as lower bounds and as underestimates.

The library was made by 5' RACE. Sequenced on an Illumina HiSeq 2500. A second PCR of about 6 to 11 cycles was performed with a sample-barcoded 5' primer and a J-beta primer mix. A unique molecular identifier was introduced onto each TCR beta cDNA molecule by a template-switch 5' adaptor carrying 12 random nucleotides. Each sample yielded at least 3 million CDR3-containing paired-end reads. First-strand cDNA synthesis was performed from all RNA using the Mint cDNA synthesis kit, with priming by a TRBC-specific oligonucleotide. After uracil-DNA glycosylase treatment, a first 18-cycle PCR used universal primers M1SS and BC2_uni_R on all cDNA. The paper's processing steps were these. Normalization of each sample was performed by random selection of 1 million high-quality reads, each carrying a distinct molecular identifier. Instead of being binned into consensus sequences, reads with shared molecular identifiers were discarded. MiTCR, run with a Q25 quality threshold and the strictest error-elimination algorithm, handled CDR3 identification, clonotype clustering and error correction. A nonparametric unseen species model with Euler transformation was used to estimate a lower bound on total TCR beta diversity. TCRdb redid the processing of the public reads, applying fastp at Q25 and MiXCR, and retained in-frame beta chains. All rows with the same CDR3 protein become a single entry with the most common DNA and genes. TCRdb's processing, not the authors', yielded these V and J calls. This sample is represented by hundreds of thousands of distinct CDR3 sequences; less than 60% of them were singletons. 20% to 25% of the sample is held by the ten biggest clonotypes.

Donors were roughly 40 systemically healthy Caucasian individuals from Russia aged roughly 6 to 90 years. Each donor gave ten milliliters of peripheral blood, collected into EDTA-treated Vacutainer tubes. Ficoll-Paque density-gradient centrifugation was used to isolate PBMCs, with at least 7 million per sample. Trizol reagent was used to extract total RNA from PBMCs, with at least 5 micrograms per sample. The percentages of naive CD45RAhigh/CD27high T cells were determined by flow cytometry on a PBMC aliquot from every donor. Sequencing was carried out using blood. This sequence was found in a man at least 80 years old in good health. Here the chain combines TRBV29-1 and TRBJ1-1, with no confident D gene call. For the CDR3, the sequence is CSAESHNVDTEAFF. The DNA sequence is given as TGCAGCGCTGAGTCCCACAACGTGGACACTGAAGCTTTCTTT. The CDR3 plus the reference TRBV29-1 and TRBJ1-1 genes for the other parts give the full variable domain: SAVISQKPSRDICQRGTSLTIQCQVDSQVTMMFWYRQQPGQSLTLIATANQGSEATYESGFVIDKFPISRPNLTFSTLTVSNMSPEDSSIYLCSAESHNVDTEAFFGQGTRLTVV.